The sequence of this T cell receptor beta chain was determined in a study of blood T cells in healthy people across ages. The authors ran a second PCR of roughly 7 to 11 cycles using a sample-barcoded 5' primer and a J-beta primer mix. TCRdb re-called the 5' RACE reads through MiXCR, storing one row per CDR3 protein. The table lists 550,000 to 650,000 distinct CDR3 sequences, about 29% of them singletons, with roughly 3.5% in the top ten. This clonotype was detected only a few times. V dropped 6 bases and J dropped 3 bases, with 14 bases sitting between them. This CDR3 is 14 amino acids long. Germline CDR1 is LNHDA and CDR2 is SQIVND (reference sequence). This same sample was also part of a study on T cells of mothers and their children. This second study notes: Donation involved a few healthy Caucasian mothers and the six children that they had.

The clonotype comes from a boy younger than 10 in good health. The V and J genes are TRBV19 and TRBJ1-1, with D perhaps TRBD1 (5 bases). The sample comprised blood. CDR3 bases: TGTGCCAGTAGACGGAATGGAGGGGACACTGAAGCTTTCTTT. This translates into CASRRNGGDTEAFF.